These T cell receptor beta chains were read from a single sample in a study of blood T cell repertoires in COVID-19. Sequencing was performed with immunoSEQ multiplex PCR; in TCRdb, only in-frame clones are kept and a portion is missing. The table lists over 110,000 clones, 84% of them singletons. The sequenced sample consisted of peripheral blood. These receptor sequences come from a man aged 60 to 69 with active or convalescent COVID-19. Both conserved end residues are part of each CDR3. Each record gives: V gene, J gene, CDR3 length, D gene, clone size, CDR3 DNA, CDR3 protein. The D gene is left open where the match is weak. For some rows the clone size is stated as once, few or many, or as a class when expanded; others skip it.

v_gene: TRBV6-5; j_gene: TRBJ2-3; len: 14; d_gene: NA; abundance: NA; CDR3nt: TGTGCCAGCAGACAACGTGCTAGCACAGATACGCAGTATTTT; CDR3aa: CASRQRASTDTQYF
v_gene: TRBV24-1; j_gene: TRBJ1-2; len: 14; d_gene: TRBD1; abundance: NA; CDR3nt: TGTGCCACCCGTCCCGGGACAGGGAAGAGCGGCTACACCTTC; CDR3aa: CATRPGTGKSGYTF
v_gene: TRBV7-2; j_gene: TRBJ1-2; len: 14; d_gene: NA; abundance: NA; CDR3nt: TGTGCCAGCAGCTTTTCGACAGAAAACTATGGCTACACCTTC; CDR3aa: CASSFSTENYGYTF
v_gene: TRBV2; j_gene: TRBJ2-5; len: 13; d_gene: TRBD2; abundance: NA; CDR3nt: TGTGCCAGCGAACTAGCGGGAGAGGAGACCCAGTACTTC; CDR3aa: CASELAGEETQYF
v_gene: TRBV11-3; j_gene: TRBJ2-7; len: 13; d_gene: NA; abundance: NA; CDR3nt: TGTGCCAGCAGCCGCCCAGGGGAGTACGAGCAGTACTTC; CDR3aa: CASSRPGEYEQYF
v_gene: TRBV2; j_gene: TRBJ2-1; len: 17; d_gene: TRBD1; abundance: once; CDR3nt: TGTGCCAGCAACAACGAGCCAGGGGGAAGCTCCTACAATGAGCAGTTCTTC; CDR3aa: CASNNEPGGSSYNEQFF
v_gene: TRBV19; j_gene: TRBJ2-2; len: 15; d_gene: NA; abundance: NA; CDR3nt: TGTGCCAGTAATGAGGGCGATGCGAACACCGGGGAGCTGTTTTTT; CDR3aa: CASNEGDANTGELFF
v_gene: TRBV20-1; j_gene: TRBJ2-3; len: 13; d_gene: NA; abundance: NA; CDR3nt: TGCAGTGCTAGTGTCCCCGGTGCGGATACGCAGTATTTT; CDR3aa: CSASVPGADTQYF
v_gene: TRBV28; j_gene: TRBJ1-5; len: 14; d_gene: NA; abundance: NA; CDR3nt: TGTGCCAGCAGCGCTAGTAATCGGAATCAGCCCCAGCATTTT; CDR3aa: CASSASNRNQPQHF
v_gene: TRBV19; j_gene: TRBJ1-5; len: 14; d_gene: TRBD1; abundance: few; CDR3nt: TGTGCCAGTAGTTTTGACAGGGGGGACCAGCCCCAGCATTTT; CDR3aa: CASSFDRGDQPQHF
v_gene: TRBV24-1; j_gene: TRBJ2-5; len: 14; d_gene: NA; abundance: few; CDR3nt: TGTGTGGATGGGGGGGGCGGTTGCCAAGAGACCCAGTACTTC; CDR3aa: CVDGGGGCQETQYF
v_gene: TRBV10-1; j_gene: TRBJ1-1; len: 13; d_gene: TRBD1; abundance: few; CDR3nt: TGCGCCAGCAGTGATGGGACAGGCCGGGAAGCTTTCTTT; CDR3aa: CASSDGTGREAFF
v_gene: TRBV7-2; j_gene: TRBJ1-2; len: 14; d_gene: NA; abundance: NA; CDR3nt: TGTGCCAGCAGCCTCCAGGGGCGCTACTATGGCTACACCTTC; CDR3aa: CASSLQGRYYGYTF
v_gene: TRBV9; j_gene: TRBJ1-4; len: 18; d_gene: NA; abundance: NA; CDR3nt: TGTGCCAGCAGCGTAGGGCGCCGGTTAATCTCTGGGCGTGAAAAACTGTTTTTT; CDR3aa: CASSVGRRLISGREKLFF
v_gene: TRBV27; j_gene: TRBJ2-3; len: 14; d_gene: TRBD2; abundance: NA; CDR3nt: TGTGCCAGCAGCTGGGAGGGTCTTGCAGATACGCAGTATTTT; CDR3aa: CASSWEGLADTQYF
v_gene: TRBV15; j_gene: TRBJ1-3; len: 18; d_gene: NA; abundance: NA; CDR3nt: TGTGCCACCAGGAGGTATGCGGAAGGTCTGGCTTTTGGAAACACCATATATTTT; CDR3aa: CATRRYAEGLAFGNTIYF
v_gene: TRBV6-5; j_gene: TRBJ1-2; len: 13; d_gene: TRBD1; abundance: once; CDR3nt: TGTGCCAGCAGGAACGACAGGGTCTATGGCTACACCTTC; CDR3aa: CASRNDRVYGYTF
v_gene: TRBV19; j_gene: TRBJ2-1; len: 17; d_gene: NA; abundance: NA; CDR3nt: TGTGCCAGTAGCGCGGAATCTCGTTGGACTCTCTACAATGAGCAGTTCTTC; CDR3aa: CASSAESRWTLYNEQFF
v_gene: TRBV7-9; j_gene: TRBJ1-1; len: 15; d_gene: NA; abundance: NA; CDR3nt: TGTGCCAGCAGCTTACAGGGCGTCTTGAGGACTGAAGCTTTCTTT; CDR3aa: CASSLQGVLRTEAFF
v_gene: TRBV11-3; j_gene: TRBJ2-5; len: 15; d_gene: NA; abundance: few; CDR3nt: TGTGCCAGCAGCCAAGCGGGCGGGGCTCAAGAGACCCAGTACTTC; CDR3aa: CASSQAGGAQETQYF
v_gene: TRBV11-3; j_gene: TRBJ2-1; len: 16; d_gene: TRBD1; abundance: NA; CDR3nt: TGTGCCAGCAGCCCTGGACAGGGTTTGTGGTCCGATGAGCAGTTCTTC; CDR3aa: CASSPGQGLWSDEQFF
v_gene: TRBV6-2/TRBV6-3; j_gene: TRBJ1-1; len: 16; d_gene: TRBD1; abundance: NA; CDR3nt: TGTGCCAGCAGTCACGGGAGGGGGCGTTTGAACACTGAAGCTTTCTTT; CDR3aa: CASSHGRGRLNTEAFF
v_gene: TRBV7-2; j_gene: TRBJ2-1; len: 15; d_gene: TRBD2; abundance: NA; CDR3nt: TGTGCCAGCAGCCCGGGGGGTTTTATACGAGGTGAGCAGTTCTTC; CDR3aa: CASSPGGFIRGEQFF
v_gene: TRBV6-5; j_gene: TRBJ2-7; len: 13; d_gene: TRBD1; abundance: NA; CDR3nt: TGTGCCAGCAGGAAGACAGGGACCTACGAGCAGTACTTC; CDR3aa: CASRKTGTYEQYF
v_gene: TRBV7-2; j_gene: TRBJ2-3; len: 14; d_gene: NA; abundance: few; CDR3nt: TGTGCCAGCAGCCCAGAGTGGGGCTCAGATACGCAGTATTTT; CDR3aa: CASSPEWGSDTQYF
v_gene: TRBV5-6; j_gene: TRBJ1-2; len: 14; d_gene: NA; abundance: NA; CDR3nt: TGTGCCAGCAGCTTGGGACACCTCAACTATGGCTACACCTTC; CDR3aa: CASSLGHLNYGYTF
v_gene: TRBV5-1; j_gene: TRBJ2-1; len: 16; d_gene: TRBD2; abundance: NA; CDR3nt: TGCGCCAGCAGCTTGGACGGGACTAGCGGGTTCAATGAGCAGTTCTTC; CDR3aa: CASSLDGTSGFNEQFF
v_gene: TRBV30; j_gene: TRBJ2-3; len: 12; d_gene: NA; abundance: NA; CDR3nt: TGTGCCTACTCGCCGGGTACAGATACGCAGTATTTT; CDR3aa: CAYSPGTDTQYF
v_gene: TRBV21-1; j_gene: TRBJ2-3; len: 18; d_gene: NA; abundance: NA; CDR3nt: TGTGCCAGCAGCAAAGAAGGGACTAGCGGGATCTGCACAGATACGCAGTATTTT; CDR3aa: CASSKEGTSGICTDTQYF
v_gene: TRBV12-3/TRBV12-4; j_gene: TRBJ1-1; len: 11; d_gene: NA; abundance: NA; CDR3nt: TGTGCCAGCAGCCTGTACACTGAAGCTTTCTTT; CDR3aa: CASSLYTEAFF
v_gene: TRBV4-3; j_gene: TRBJ2-1; len: 16; d_gene: NA; abundance: NA; CDR3nt: TGCGCCAGCAGCCAAACACAGGGTTGGATCTACAATGAGCAGTTCTTC; CDR3aa: CASSQTQGWIYNEQFF